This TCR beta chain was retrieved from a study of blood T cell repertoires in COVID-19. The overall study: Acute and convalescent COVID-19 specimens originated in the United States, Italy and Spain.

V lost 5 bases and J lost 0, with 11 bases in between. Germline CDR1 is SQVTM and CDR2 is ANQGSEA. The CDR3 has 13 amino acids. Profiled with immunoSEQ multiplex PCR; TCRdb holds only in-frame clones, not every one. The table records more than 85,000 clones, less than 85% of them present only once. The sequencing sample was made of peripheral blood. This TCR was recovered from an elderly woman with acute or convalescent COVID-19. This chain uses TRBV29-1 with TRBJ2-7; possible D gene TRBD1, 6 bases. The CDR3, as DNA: TGCAGCGTTTACCGGGACAACTCCTACGAGCAGTACTTC. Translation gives CSVYRDNSYEQYF.